This T cell receptor (beta chain) comes out of a study of CD8 T cell repertoires and HIV-1 epitope variants. Across the study: T cells were stimulated with Twenty-five Gag and Nef peptides separately. A roughly 10-day culture received IL-2, IL-7 and IL-15 on days 3 and 7.

On the immunoSEQ platform, TCR beta CDR3s were sequenced at survey depth. The repertoire was sequenced with immunoSEQ multiplex PCR; TCRdb's copy has only in-frame clones and lacks some. The sample records about 90,000 clones, over 70% being singletons. Germline assignment: CDR1 KGHSH and CDR2 LQKENI. The CDR3 is 15 amino acids. The ends were cut back, 0 bases at V and 4 bases at J, with 12 bases in the middle. V gene TRBV18 combines with J gene TRBJ2-5; a possible D gene is TRBD1 (6 bases). Specimen: uncultured baseline CD8+ T cells from peripheral blood mononuclear cells (PBMCs). This sequence originates from a male donor with HIV. CDR3 nucleotides: TGTGCCAGCTCACCACCTAACAGGGCCCTAGAGACCCAGTACTTC. Translated: CASSPPNRALETQYF. Using reference TRBV18 and TRBJ2-5 for the parts outside the CDR3, the full variable domain is NAGVMQNPRHLVRRRGQEARLRCSPMKGHSHVYWYRQLPEEGLKFMVYLQKENIIDESGMPKERFSAEFPKEGPSILRIQQVVRGDSAAYFCASSPPNRALETQYFGPGTRLLVL.